This TCR beta chain was captured in a study of blood T cell repertoires in COVID-19. About the study: Samples taken during acute and convalescent COVID-19 were collected in the United States, Italy and Spain.

Germline V CDR1 and CDR2: LNHDA, SQIVND (reference sequence). Trimming at V came to 7 bases and at J to 7 bases, leaving 6 bases not matched to a gene. The CDR3 extends over 13 amino acids. As handled by the study authors: Amplification from reference gene primers served as the basis for estimated nucleated cell counts. Sequencing used immunoSEQ multiplex PCR; TCRdb keeps in-frame clones, though not all of them. V and J calls and clone size are those listed in that table; D and trimming were worked out from the DNA. In the table there are around 100,000 clones, 91% of which are singletons. The origin of this receptor is a human donor in a cohort sampled during active COVID-19. The sample comprised peripheral blood. The chain carries TRBV19 and TRBJ1-5, with 8 bases matching TRBD1. CDR3 nucleotide sequence: TGTGCCAGTACCCCGACAGGGGCCCAGCCCCAGCATTTT. Its translation: CASTPTGAQPQHF.